This paragraph reports one T cell receptor (beta chain). Its antigen remains unidentified. The CDR3 totals 15 residues. V lost 1 base and J lost 0, with 9 bases in between. From germline, CDR1 is KGHSH and CDR2 LQKENI. Amplification by 5'RACE using constant-segment primers produced TCR alpha and TCR beta cDNA libraries that carried sample barcodes and UMIs. TCRdb fed the 5' RACE reads into MiXCR, producing one record per CDR3 protein. The data show some 410,000 distinct CDR3 sequences, 20% to 30% seen once. The data were obtained in a study of T-cell memory formation after mild COVID-19. Overall study results and limits: Pre-infection memory held some responding clones, suggesting pre-existing cross-reactive T cells responded. Among contracting clones, CD4+ were mainly CM/EM and CD8+ enriched in EMRA.

Sequenced sample: PBMCs or a T cell subset sorted from them (not recorded which). The clonotype comes from an adult woman who had mild COVID-19 (a few samples of this study predate the infection). Cell type and time point are not known. This rearrangement joins TRBV18 to TRBJ1-1; D is unclear. CDR3: CASSPRPGMNTEAFF. CDR3 coding DNA: TGTGCCAGCTCACCACGGCCAGGTATGAACACTGAAGCTTTCTTT.